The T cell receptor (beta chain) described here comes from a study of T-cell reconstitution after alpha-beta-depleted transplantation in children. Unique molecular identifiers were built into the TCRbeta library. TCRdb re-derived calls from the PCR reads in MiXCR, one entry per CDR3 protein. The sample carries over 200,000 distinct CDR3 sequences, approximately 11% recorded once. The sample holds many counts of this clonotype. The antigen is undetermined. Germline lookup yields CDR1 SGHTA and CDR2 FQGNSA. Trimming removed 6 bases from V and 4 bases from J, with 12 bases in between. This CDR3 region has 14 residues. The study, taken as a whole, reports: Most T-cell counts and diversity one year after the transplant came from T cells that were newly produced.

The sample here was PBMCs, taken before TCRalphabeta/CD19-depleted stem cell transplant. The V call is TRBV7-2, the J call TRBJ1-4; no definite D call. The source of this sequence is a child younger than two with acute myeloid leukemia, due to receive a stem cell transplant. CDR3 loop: CASSRTEFNEKLFF. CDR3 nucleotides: TGTGCCAGCAGTCGTACAGAGTTTAATGAAAAACTGTTTTTT. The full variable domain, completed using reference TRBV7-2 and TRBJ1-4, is GAGVSQSPSNKVTEKGKDVELRCDPISGHTALYWYRQSLGQGLEFLIYFQGNSAPDKSGLPSDRFSAERTGGSVSTLTIQRTQQEDSAVYLCASSRTEFNEKLFFGSGTQLSVL.